A single sample is the source of the 16 T cell receptor beta chains below, sequenced in a study of shared clonotypes between healthy human individuals (TCRdb year 2020). Libraries were built with the immunoSEQ multiplex PCR assay. Held by TCRdb, this immuneACCESS table contains in-frame sequences only and omits some clones. Under half of the omission traces to an unresolved V gene where checked; the cause of the rest is unknown. This sample is represented by some 2,500,000 clones; over 85% of them were singletons. The top ten clones comprise approximately 0.36% of the sample. Sequenced input: naive CD4+ T cells from PBMCs. Per the publication, the cell subset or site label means: CD45RA+ positively selected. The receptors were gathered from a young man in good health. Some clones in this sample may be carry-over from other donors' samples.

The chain has TRBV2 and TRBJ2-7; D possibly uses TRBD1 or TRBD2 (5 bases each). With 7 bases removed from V and 7 bases from J, the gap between germline ends came to 17 bases. The CDR3 totals 13 residues. Germline V CDR1 and CDR2: SNHLY, FYNNEI. CDR3 bases: TGTGCCAGCATGGGGCAGGGAGTTGGGGAGCAGTACTTC. Protein sequence: CASMGQGVGEQYF.

This chain links TRBV7-9 with TRBJ2-7; 8 nucleotides match TRBD2. Looked up from germline, CDR1 is SEHNR and CDR2 is FQNEAQ (reference sequence). V was clipped by 4 bases and J by 3 bases; unmatched bases: 11. The CDR3 extends over 16 amino acids. Here the CDR3 reads CASSSPLREAFYEQYF. DNA of the CDR3: TGTGCCAGCAGCTCCCCATTGCGGGAGGCTTTCTACGAGCAGTACTTC.

The chain uses TRBV5-5 and TRBJ1-2, with D possibly matching TRBD1 (5 bases). The CDR3 is 15 amino acids. V lost 2 bases and J lost 4, with 15 bases in between. The germline V gene encodes CDR1 SGHKS and CDR2 YYEKEE (reference sequence). Here the CDR3 DNA reads TGTGCCAGCAGCTTCAACAGCGGGACGCGCTATGGCTACACCTTC. Translation gives CASSFNSGTRYGYTF.

V gene TRBV7-2 combines with J gene TRBJ1-2; TRBD1 might be the D (6 bases). This CDR3 comprises 16 residues. Germline CDR1 is SGHTA and CDR2 is FQGNSA. Trimming took 5 bases from V and 13 from J, leaving 29 bases between them. This CDR3 is CASSPNWRGQPPISTF. The CDR3 DNA reads as TGTGCCAGCAGCCCGAACTGGAGGGGACAACCTCCGATTAGCACCTTC. Drawing the rest from reference TRBV7-2 and TRBJ1-2, the complete variable domain is GAGVSQSPSNKVTEKGKDVELRCDPISGHTALYWYRQSLGQGLEFLIYFQGNSAPDKSGLPSDRFSAERTGGSVSTLTIQRTQQEDSAVYLCASSPNWRGQPPISTFGSGTRLTVV.

This clone was counted a few times. Just one base apart from a much larger clone, this may be a read error. The same CDR3 is also encoded by other DNA sequences in this sample. V is TRBV5-1 and J is TRBJ2-3; D possibly corresponds to TRBD2 (5 bases). Germline-derived CDR1 and CDR2 are SGHRS and YFSETQ. V lost 2 bases and J 2 bases, leaving 6 bases between the germline ends. The CDR3 contains 13 residues. The CDR3 DNA reads TGCGCCAGCAGCTTCCGGGACACAGATACGCAGTATTTT. Translation: CASSFRDTDTQYF.

The J gene is TRBJ1-2, the V gene TRBV11-2; no clear D gene. The CDR3 is made up of 12 amino acids. Germline V gives CDR1 SGHAT, CDR2 FQNNGV. The V and J ends lost 0 bases and 7 bases respectively, with 6 bases between them. The CDR3: CASSLDRSGYTF. CDR3 nucleotide sequence: TGTGCCAGCAGCTTAGATCGCAGTGGCTACACCTTC.

The V and J genes are TRBV12-5 and TRBJ1-1; 8 bases map to TRBD1. Trimming cost V 1 base and J 12 bases; bases outside gene matches: 7. This CDR3 is 13 amino acids long. CDR1 is LGHNT and CDR2 is FRNRAP in the germline V gene. CDR3: CASGLGTGYKTFF. CDR3 bases: TGTGCTAGTGGTTTGGGGACAGGGTATAAAACTTTCTTT. Combining the CDR3 with reference TRBV12-5 and TRBJ1-1 gives the whole variable domain DARVTQTPRHKVTEMGQEVTMRCQPILGHNTVFWYRQTMMQGLELLAYFRNRAPLDDSGMPKDRFSAEMPDATLATLKIQPSEPRDSAVYFCASGLGTGYKTFFGQGTRLTVV.

To note about this clone: Other DNA variants within this sample encode the same CDR3. The rearrangement uses TRBV28 and TRBJ2-7, with D unresolved. Germline V gene data show CDR1 as MDHEN and CDR2 as SYDVKM. Trimming pared 6 bases from V and 1 base from J, leaving 4 bases between. The CDR3 spans 11 residues. The CDR3: CASSRSYEQYF. As DNA, the CDR3 is TGTGCCAGCAGCAGGTCCTACGAGCAGTACTTC. Complete variable domain (other parts from reference TRBV28 and TRBJ2-7): DVKVTQSSRYLVKRTGEKVFLECVQDMDHENMFWYRQDPGLGLRLIYFSYDVKMKEKGDIPEGYSVSREKKERFSLILESASTNQTSMYLCASSRSYEQYFGPGTRLTVT.

The rearrangement uses TRBV6-1 and TRBJ1-3; perhaps TRBD1 as D (5 bases). The V gene's germline CDR1 is MNHNS and CDR2 SASEGT. V lost 0 bases, J lost 3 bases, and 12 bases lay in between. This CDR3 has 16 residues. CDR3 bases: TGTGCCAGCAGTGAAGCGCAGGGCGTTGGTGGAAACACCATATATTTT. Protein product: CASSEAQGVGGNTIYF.

This rearrangement joins TRBV6-1 to TRBJ2-4; perhaps TRBD2 as D (5 bases). CDR3 length: 10 amino acids. Germline assignment: CDR1 MNHNS and CDR2 SASEGT. The V and J ends lost 11 bases and 3 bases respectively, with 5 bases between them. The CDR3: CAAGKNIQYF. The CDR3 nucleotides are TGTGCCGCGGGCAAAAACATTCAGTACTTC.

Concerning this clone itself: Other DNA sequences in this specimen translate into the identical CDR3. The chain couples TRBV5-1 to TRBJ1-3; D remains unclear. Trimming cost V 1 base and J 1 base, with 6 bases left between them. Germline CDR1 is SGHRS and CDR2 is YFSETQ. The CDR3 loop spans 14 amino acids. CDR3 amino acids: CASSLSESGNTIYF. CDR3 DNA sequence: TGCGCCAGCAGCTTGTCGGAGTCTGGAAACACCATATATTTT. The full variable domain, completed using reference TRBV5-1 and TRBJ1-3, is KAGVTQTPRYLIKTRGQQVTLSCSPISGHRSVSWYQQTPGQGLQFLFEYFSETQRNKGNFPGRFSGRQFSNSRSEMNVSTLELGDSALYLCASSLSESGNTIYFGEGSWLTVV.

The rearrangement links TRBV18 to TRBJ2-3; 14 nucleotides agree with TRBD2. Per germline, CDR1 KGHSH and CDR2 LQKENI. The ends lost 3 bases at V and 1 base at J; junction bases unmatched: 9. There are 19 residues in the CDR3. CDR3 sequence (DNA): TGTGCCAGCTCACCCGGACTAGCGGGAGGCCCCTTACGCACAGATACGCAGTATTTT. Translated: CASSPGLAGGPLRTDTQYF.

In regard to this clone: This sample also contains other DNA sequences that code for the same CDR3. The chain is built from TRBV5-1 and TRBJ2-2; tentative D call: TRBD1 (5 bases). This CDR3 comprises 14 residues. Germline loops: CDR1 SGHRS, CDR2 YFSETQ. V lost 4 bases, J lost 0 bases, and 7 bases lay in between. Here the CDR3 reads CASSTDTNTGELFF. Here the CDR3 DNA reads TGCGCCAGCAGCACGGACACGAACACCGGGGAGCTGTTTTTT.

The chain couples TRBV27 to TRBJ2-1; 10 bases line up with TRBD1. Germline-derived CDR1 and CDR2 are MNHEY and SMNVEV (reference sequence). The V segment lost 3 bases and the J segment 8 bases; nucleotides outside the gene matches: 10. CDR3 length: 16 amino acids. The CDR3 nucleotides read TGTGCCAGCAGTTTGTTAGGGACAGGGGTAGGCGATGAGCAGTTCTTC. Encoded protein: CASSLLGTGVGDEQFF.

Concerning this clone: Other nucleotide sequences from this sample produce the same CDR3. The rearrangement links TRBV2 to TRBJ2-5, with 7 bases aligning to TRBD1. Germline V CDR1 and CDR2: SNHLY, FYNNEI. The CDR3 spans 13 residues. Trimming removed 6 bases from V and 1 base from J; junction bases left unmatched: 2. The CDR3: CASSDRVQETQYF. The CDR3 DNA is TGTGCCAGCAGCGACAGGGTCCAAGAGACCCAGTACTTC.

V gene TRBV28 combines with J gene TRBJ2-3; D unclear. This CDR3 comprises 13 residues. V lost 5 bases and J lost 3, with 9 bases in between. Looked up from germline, CDR1 is MDHEN and CDR2 is SYDVKM. The CDR3 region is CASSPPVTDTQYF. The CDR3 coding sequence is TGTGCCAGCAGTCCCCCCGTAACAGATACGCAGTATTTT.